The 32 T cell receptor beta chains given below trace back to one sample, sequenced in a study of blood T cell repertoires in COVID-19. Profiled with immunoSEQ multiplex PCR; TCRdb holds only in-frame clones, not every one. The sample gives approximately 220,000 clones, around 82% of which show up once; less than 4% is in the top ten. The sequencing sample was made of PBMCs or T cells enriched from blood (not recorded which). These receptors were obtained from a woman aged 35 to 49 who had been exposed to COVID-19.

V gene TRBV2 combines with J gene TRBJ1-6; the D is unclear. Germline V gene lookup returns CDR1 SNHLY and CDR2 FYNNEI. This CDR3 region has 15 residues. Trimming removed 4 bases at V and 6 bases at J, with 13 bases between. In DNA form, the CDR3 reads TGTGCCAGCAGTGGAGGAAGAGGGTCTAATTCACCCCTCCACTTT. Protein product: CASSGGRGSNSPLHF.

This rearrangement joins TRBV11-2 to TRBJ1-1, with D unclear. V was pared by 5 bases and J by 1 base, with 8 bases between. Germline CDR1 is SGHAT and CDR2 is FQNNGV. The CDR3 spans 13 residues. The DNA of the CDR3 is TGTGCCAGCAGCCCGCCCGGGAACACTGAAGCTTTCTTT. Its protein is CASSPPGNTEAFF.

The V and J genes are TRBV5-6 and TRBJ1-2; 9 nucleotides match TRBD1. The CDR3 runs 14 residues. The V and J ends lost 2 bases and 2 bases, in that order; junction bases with no gene match: 1. From germline, CDR1 is SGHDT and CDR2 YYEEEE. Written as DNA, the CDR3 is TGTGCCAGCAGCTTTGGGACAGGGAACTATGGCTACACCTTC. Encoded protein: CASSFGTGNYGYTF.

The chain employs TRBV7-2 and TRBJ1-1; D perhaps matches TRBD1 (5 bases). Trimming took 1 base from V and 7 from J, leaving 13 bases between them. There are 14 residues in the CDR3. Germline loops: CDR1 SGHTA, CDR2 FQGNSA. The CDR3 nucleotides read TGTGCCAGCAGCTTAGGTCCGGGGGAGGGTGAAGCTTTCTTT. Translating gives CASSLGPGEGEAFF.

The V gene is TRBV11-2, the J gene TRBJ2-1; 8 positions match TRBD2. CDR1 and CDR2 from the germline V gene are SGHAT and FQNNGV. V trimming: 2 bases; J trimming: 10 bases; junction bases outside the gene matches: 10. The CDR3 runs to 15 residues. The CDR3 DNA reads as TGTGCCAGCAGCTTACGACTAGCGACGTACGGAGAGCAGTTCTTC. It codes for CASSLRLATYGEQFF. Drawing the rest from reference TRBV11-2 and TRBJ2-1, the complete variable domain is EAGVAQSPRYKIIEKRQSVAFWCNPISGHATLYWYQQILGQGPKLLIQFQNNGVVDDSQLPKDRFSAERLKGVDSTLKIQPAKLEDSAVYLCASSLRLATYGEQFFGPGTRLTVL.

The chain joins TRBV5-1 to TRBJ2-4; 7 bases map to TRBD1. This CDR3 is built from 16 residues. After removal of 3 bases from V and 0 bases from J, the junction contained 6 bases not matched to a gene. Germline values: CDR1 SGHRS, CDR2 YFSETQ. CDR3 sequence reads: CASSYGQVLAKNIQYF. DNA of the CDR3: TGCGCCAGCAGCTACGGACAGGTACTAGCCAAAAACATTCAGTACTTC.

This clone was counted once. The rearrangement links TRBV21-1 to TRBJ1-2; the table's D call, TRBD1, has no DNA check behind it. TRBV21-1 represents a pseudogene. The CDR3 sequence is 14 residues long. The chain's CDR3 is CASSTRQEPYGYTF. CDR3 in DNA: TGTGCCAGCAGCACAAGACAGGAACCTTATGGCTACACCTTC.

The chain couples TRBV19 to TRBJ1-2, with TRBD1 identical over 8 bases. CDR1 and CDR2 from the germline V gene are LNHDA and SQIVND (reference sequence). CDR3 length: 17 residues. The V gene end was trimmed by 6 bases and the J gene end by 5 bases; junction bases not matched to a gene: 17. This chain's CDR3 is CASRNRGASGDAYGYTF. The CDR3 DNA follows: TGTGCCAGTAGGAACAGGGGGGCTTCAGGAGATGCGTATGGCTACACCTTC.

The genes are TRBV7-9 and TRBJ1-5; D remains ambiguous. The germline V gene encodes CDR1 SEHNR and CDR2 FQNEAQ (reference sequence). The CDR3 spans 15 residues. Trimming left V 8 bases short and J 5 bases short, with 19 bases between. CDR3: CASAGGLEKDQPQHF. DNA of the CDR3: TGTGCCAGCGCTGGAGGGTTGGAGAAAGATCAGCCCCAGCATTTT.

This CDR3 is CASGDRGLDTEAFF. In DNA, the CDR3 is TGTGCCAGCGGTGACAGGGGGTTAGACACTGAAGCTTTCTTT. The chain employs TRBV27 and TRBJ1-1; 9 positions agree with TRBD1. This CDR3 spans 14 amino acids. CDR1 is MNHEY and CDR2 is SMNVEV in the germline V gene (reference sequence). V shed 8 bases, J shed 3 bases, and the junction held 7 bases outside the gene matches.

The gene calls are TRBV6-2 or TRBV6-3 and TRBJ1-1; TRBD1 matches at 10 bases. Germline assignment: CDR1 MNHEY and CDR2 SVGEGT. V trimming: 0 bases; J trimming: 6 bases; junction bases outside the gene matches: 13. The CDR3 consists of 18 residues. CDR3 sequence (DNA): TGTGCCAGCAGTTACTCGAGGGGGACAGGGGTCTCGTGGGCTGAAGCTTTCTTT. Protein product: CASSYSRGTGVSWAEAFF.

This clone occurred once. This chain links TRBV27 with TRBJ1-5, with TRBD1 identical over 7 bases. J was trimmed by 2 bases and V by 5 bases; bases with no gene match: 3. There are 14 residues in the CDR3. Germline CDR1 and CDR2: MNHEY and SMNVEV (reference sequence). The DNA for the CDR3 is TGTGCCAGCAGTCCAGACAGGGGCAATCAGCCCCAGCATTTT. The encoded protein is CASSPDRGNQPQHF.

This chain joins TRBV29-1 and TRBJ1-1; TRBD1 matches 8 bases. Trimming at V came to 7 bases and at J to 5 bases, leaving 12 bases not matched to a gene. The CDR3 covers 14 residues. Germline V gene data show CDR1 as SQVTM and CDR2 as ANQGSEA. The CDR3 is CSALDREGLTEAFF. In nucleotides, the CDR3 is TGCAGCGCCCTGGACAGGGAGGGATTAACTGAAGCTTTCTTT.

This chain links TRBV27 with TRBJ2-6; the D is unclear. CDR1 MNHEY and CDR2 SMNVEV come from the germline V gene (reference sequence). This CDR3 contains 15 residues. Between the trimmed V and J ends, which lost 6 bases and 0 bases, there was a span of 9 bases. The CDR3 region is CASRFHSSGANVLTF. Here the CDR3 DNA reads TGTGCCAGCAGATTTCATAGCTCTGGGGCCAACGTCCTGACTTTC.

This clone is a singleton in its sample. The V gene is TRBV18, the J gene TRBJ2-1; perhaps TRBD2 as D (6 bases). Trimming pared 0 bases from V and 12 bases from J, leaving 9 bases between. Germline loops: CDR1 KGHSH, CDR2 LQKENI. The CDR3 extends over 12 amino acids. The CDR3 here is CASSPPEGTQFF. The CDR3 region has the DNA TGTGCCAGCTCACCACCGGAGGGGACGCAGTTCTTC.

The chain employs TRBV7-2 and TRBJ1-5; D perhaps matches TRBD1 (6 bases). The CDR3 loop spans 15 amino acids. Trimming removed 6 bases from V and 8 bases from J, with 20 bases in between. Germline V gene lookup returns CDR1 SGHTA and CDR2 FQGNSA. In nucleotides, the CDR3 is TGTGCCAGCAGTCGGGATACAGGGTTGATTGAGCCCCAGCATTTT. Amino acid sequence: CASSRDTGLIEPQHF.

The V and J genes are TRBV18 and TRBJ2-3; tentatively, D is TRBD1 (6 bases). Germline lookup yields CDR1 KGHSH and CDR2 LQKENI. V was trimmed by 2 bases and J by 5 bases, leaving 11 bases between them. The CDR3 sequence is 14 residues long. The CDR3 DNA is TGTGCCAGCTCACCATTGGGGGCGGTAGATACGCAGTATTTT. Its translation: CASSPLGAVDTQYF.

The chain is built from TRBV5-6 and TRBJ2-3; the match to TRBD2 covers 7 bases. CDR3 length equals 13 residues. The junction had 0 bases not matched to a gene; V was cut back by 5 bases and J by 0 bases. The V gene's germline CDR1 is SGHDT and CDR2 YYEEEE. The CDR3 spells CASRRGSTDTQYF. CDR3 in DNA: TGTGCCAGCAGGCGGGGGAGCACAGATACGCAGTATTTT. Supplemented by reference TRBV5-6 and TRBJ2-3, the full variable domain reads DAGVTQSPTHLIKTRGQQVTLRCSPKSGHDTVSWYQQALGQGPQFIFQYYEEEERQRGNFPDRFSGHQFPNYSSELNVNALLLGDSALYLCASRRGSTDTQYFGPGTRLTVL.

The chain has TRBV11-3 and TRBJ2-2; a weak D match, TRBD2 (6 bases). Trimming took 5 bases from V and 4 from J, leaving 11 bases between them. There are 14 residues in the CDR3. The germline V gene has CDR1 SGHNT and CDR2 YENEEA. The CDR3 region has the DNA TGTGCCAGCAGCCCCGGGGGAGTCACCGGGGAGCTGTTTTTT. Translated, it gives CASSPGGVTGELFF.

The chain joins TRBV9 to TRBJ1-6; 10 bases are a match to TRBD1. Germline CDR1 and CDR2: SGDLS and YYNGEE. After removal of 4 bases from V and 7 bases from J, the junction contained 8 bases not matched to a gene. The CDR3 is 16 amino acids. CDR3 nucleotide sequence: TGTGCCAGCAGCCCCCGGGACAGGGGTGTAAATTCACCCCTCCACTTT. Protein product: CASSPRDRGVNSPLHF.

This chain joins TRBV7-2 and TRBJ1-1; the match to TRBD1 covers 7 bases. There are 15 residues in the CDR3. In germline, CDR1 is SGHTA, CDR2 FQGNSA. J lost 4 bases, V lost 1 base, and 6 bases had no gene match. This chain's CDR3 is CASSLGRGRVTEAFF. The CDR3 DNA reads TGTGCCAGCAGCTTAGGGAGGGGGCGCGTCACTGAAGCTTTCTTT.

The V call is TRBV6-5, the J call TRBJ1-1, with D possibly being TRBD1 (6 bases). The CDR3 has 16 residues. Trimming cost V 2 bases and J 1 base, with 14 bases left between them. The germline CDR1 and CDR2 sequences are MNHEY and SVGAGI. The CDR3 protein is CASSYGGARRNTEAFF. The CDR3 DNA is TGTGCCAGCAGTTACGGGGGGGCCCGTAGGAACACTGAAGCTTTCTTT.

The J gene is TRBJ2-5, the V gene TRBV7-6; the D gene is possibly TRBD2 (7 bases). The CDR3 totals 18 residues. Germline loops: CDR1 SGHVS, CDR2 FNYEAQ. V was shortened by 2 bases and J by 5 bases, with 24 bases between the two germline ends. CDR3 loop: CASSLWGGGQGVYETQYF. CDR3 bases: TGTGCCAGCAGCTTATGGGGAGGGGGGCAAGGGGTCTACGAGACCCAGTACTTC.

This chain links TRBV4-3 with TRBJ2-3, with TRBD2 as a possible D gene (5 bases). Trimming removed 3 bases from V and 6 bases from J, with 13 bases in between. The CDR3 totals 14 residues. Germline assignment: CDR1 LGHNA and CDR2 YSLEER. The CDR3 nucleotides read TGCGCCAGCAGCCAGGACTCCCATACGGATACGCAGTATTTT. Translating it yields CASSQDSHTDTQYF.

This chain uses TRBV19 with TRBJ2-7; 10 bases are a match to TRBD1. V lost 6 bases and J lost 6; bases outside the gene matches: 14. The CDR3 loop spans 16 amino acids. Germline V lookup: CDR1 LNHDA, CDR2 SQIVND (reference sequence). For the CDR3, the DNA is TGTGCCAGTAGCTGGGCCGGGACAGGGGCAAGGAGCGAGCAGTACTTC. It specifies CASSWAGTGARSEQYF.

This clone was seen once. The V call is TRBV27, the J call TRBJ2-1; possibly TRBD2 for D (6 bases). CDR1 MNHEY and CDR2 SMNVEV come from the germline V gene (reference sequence). The germline V and J ends were trimmed by 3 bases and 6 bases, with 9 bases remaining between them. This CDR3 is 13 amino acids long. The CDR3: CASSFWRGNEQFF. CDR3 DNA sequence: TGTGCCAGCAGTTTTTGGCGGGGCAATGAGCAGTTCTTC.

This clone was observed a few times. The chain uses TRBV5-6 and TRBJ2-1; unclear D gene. The CDR3 runs to 13 residues. V dropped 0 bases and J dropped 7 bases, with 8 bases sitting between them. Germline V gene sequence: CDR1 SGHDT, CDR2 YYEEEE. The CDR3 sequence: CASSLGPQNEQFF. CDR3 nucleotides: TGTGCCAGCAGCTTGGGCCCCCAGAATGAGCAGTTCTTC.

V and J are TRBV5-1 and TRBJ1-3; D may be TRBD1 (5 bases). The germline V gene has CDR1 SGHRS and CDR2 YFSETQ. Trimming took off 0 bases at V and 4 bases at J, with 8 bases between the two ends. This CDR3 region has 14 residues. In nucleotides, the CDR3 is TGCGCCAGCAGCTTGGGACAGACAGGAAACACCATATATTTT. Amino acid sequence: CASSLGQTGNTIYF.

This chain connects TRBV30 to TRBJ1-6; D gene unclear. The V and J ends lost 0 bases and 10 bases respectively, with 16 bases between them. Germline CDR1 is GTSNPN and CDR2 is SVGIG (reference sequence). This CDR3 is 15 amino acids long. The CDR3 nucleotides read TGTGCCTGGAGTGTTTCGTCAAGGAGTAGGTCACCCCTCCACTTT. It translates to CAWSVSSRSRSPLHF.

The rearrangement links TRBV21-1 to TRBJ1-2. TRBV21-1 is reported as a pseudogene. This CDR3 has 17 amino acids. The CDR3 nucleotides are TGTGCCAGCAGCAAAGGGGGACGGGGGGCCCCTGACTATGGCTACACCTTC. It is translated as CASSKGGRGAPDYGYTF.

The chain recombines TRBV27 with TRBJ1-2; 11 nucleotides line up with TRBD1. V gave up 4 bases and J gave up 4 bases; unmatched junction bases: 5. Germline loops: CDR1 MNHEY, CDR2 SMNVEV (reference sequence). The CDR3 has 15 amino acids. DNA for the CDR3: TGTGCCAGCAGTTCCGCGGACAGGGGGCCCTATGGCTACACCTTC. Translated, it gives CASSSADRGPYGYTF.

The rearrangement uses TRBV7-9 and TRBJ1-1, with D unresolved. Trimming pared 1 base from V and 8 bases from J, leaving 8 bases between. Germline CDR1 and CDR2: SEHNR and FQNEAQ (reference sequence). The CDR3 loop spans 12 amino acids. The CDR3 DNA reads as TGTGCCAGCAGCTTAGATCTCAGGGAAGCTTTCTTT. Protein product: CASSLDLREAFF.